Sequencing of this T cell receptor (beta chain) was carried out in a study of Ad26.COV2.S vaccination and SARS-CoV-2 variants. Study at large: Sample donor was a member of the COV1001 Ad26.COV2.S trial arm. Each vaccinee took Ad26.COV2.S intramuscularly, once or twice 56 days apart.

Clones were read by immunoSEQ multiplex PCR, and TCRdb kept only the in-frame ones, dropping some. Of around 450,000 clones in the sample, roughly 87% were seen once. Regarding this clone: Antigen specificity is unknown.

General study results and limits: Vaccine recipients showed a spike-specific TCR breadth that was higher than in placebo recipients.

Treatment in this sample: roughly 19 received Ad26.COV2.S at low or high dose, single or two shots; roughly 5 received placebo; per-sample allocation not given. It was on day 63 after the first vaccine or placebo injection that samples were taken. Built on an Ad26 vector, the vaccine expressed Wuhan-strain SARS-CoV-2 spike. The sequencing used peripheral blood, collected in a trial of Ad26.COV2.S vaccine versus placebo. The source is a person between 18 and 65 years old who received the Ad26.COV2.S COVID-19 vaccine or a placebo.

Here the CDR3 reads CASSSPDRRMGDTQYF. The CDR3, as DNA: TGTGCCAGCAGCTCCCCCGACAGGAGAATGGGAGATACGCAGTATTTT. The V gene is TRBV5-4, the J gene TRBJ2-3, with TRBD1 as a possible D gene (6 bases). This CDR3 is 16 amino acids long. Germline loops: CDR1 SGHNT, CDR2 YYREEE (reference sequence). V dropped 3 bases and J dropped 5 bases, with 19 bases sitting between them.